Following are 5 T cell receptor beta chains from one sample sequenced in a study of T cells in Graves' hyperthyroidism and ophthalmopathy. RNA transcripts were the template for amplifying TCR beta CDR3 regions. An initial round of RT-PCR targeting the TCR CDR3 relied on the HTBI primer set. MiXCR was run by TCRdb on the multiplex PCR reads, yielding one entry per CDR3 protein. The sample shows some 770,000 distinct CDR3 sequences, about 15% of them seen only once. The specimen sequenced was blood. The receptors here all came from a man aged 18 to 30 with Graves' hyperthyroidism.

This clonotype has only a few counts. This chain joins TRBV13 and TRBJ2-1, with 7 bases matching TRBD2. The CDR3 spans 16 residues. Germline values: CDR1 PRHDT, CDR2 FYEKMQ (reference sequence). V was clipped by 5 bases and J by 5 bases; unmatched bases: 12. Here the CDR3 reads CASSQTRDYPNNEQFF. The CDR3 DNA reads TGTGCCAGCAGCCAGACCAGGGACTATCCCAACAATGAGCAGTTCTTC.

V is TRBV18 and J is TRBJ2-5; D unresolved. Per germline, CDR1 KGHSH and CDR2 LQKENI. Trimming removed 0 bases from V and 2 bases from J, with 7 bases in between. The CDR3 extends over 14 amino acids. The CDR3 bases are TGTGCCAGCTCACCACCCCAACCTCAAGAGACCCAGTACTTC. It codes for CASSPPQPQETQYF.

The CDR3 nucleotides read TGTGCCAGTCGGCCGGGCACCCTCTTTGCAGATACGCAGTATTTT. Amino acids: CASRPGTLFADTQYF. The chain links TRBV27 to TRBJ2-3; D not resolved. This CDR3 has 15 residues. Germline loops: CDR1 MNHEY, CDR2 SMNVEV (reference sequence). The V end lost 9 bases, the J end lost 4 bases, and 20 bases lay between the germline ends.

This clonotype was observed at least ten times. The chain joins TRBV28 to TRBJ2-2; D gene ambiguous. Germline V gene lookup returns CDR1 MDHEN and CDR2 SYDVKM. V was trimmed by 2 bases and J by 5 bases, leaving 3 bases between them. The CDR3 covers 12 residues. The CDR3 DNA reads TGTGCCAGCAGTTTAAGGACCGGGGAGCTGTTTTTT. It yields the protein CASSLRTGELFF.

This clonotype was counted many times. The genes are TRBV18 and TRBJ1-1; the D is unclear. Trimming cost V 8 bases and J 3 bases, with 16 bases left between them. The germline V gene encodes CDR1 KGHSH and CDR2 LQKENI. This CDR3 region has 14 residues. For the CDR3, the DNA is TGTGCCAGCCACCTACGGCGGGAAGACACTGAAGCTTTCTTT. Translation gives CASHLRREDTEAFF.